One and the same sample provided the 31 T cell receptor beta chains below, sequenced in a study of PD-1 blockade in classical Hodgkin lymphoma. Stated time point: cycle 4 day 1 (C4D1), after less than seven weeks of nivolumab. Autologous stem cell transplantation was followed by relapse in every patient, and brentuximab vedotin exposure varied. Here immunoSEQ multiplex PCR was the method, and the copy in TCRdb shows in-frame clones only, minus some. The table includes approximately 20,000 clones, about three quarters detected once. Material: peripheral blood mononuclear cells (PBMCs), obtained before the fourth cycle of nivolumab. These receptor sequences come from a human donor with classical Hodgkin lymphoma.

V and J are TRBV18 and TRBJ2-7; 8 nucleotides line up with TRBD1. V was pared by 3 bases and J by 3 bases, with 13 bases of the junction left unmatched. CDR3 length: 17 amino acids. Germline CDR1 reads KGHSH; CDR2 reads LQKENI. The CDR3 is CASSPTGTGSQSYEQYF. DNA for the CDR3: TGTGCCAGCTCACCGACCGGGACAGGTTCGCAAAGCTACGAGCAGTACTTC.

This chain joins TRBV20-1 and TRBJ2-1; D is unclear. The CDR3 consists of 11 residues. V was cut by 0 bases and J by 5 bases, with 2 bases left in between. The V gene's germline CDR1 is DFQATT and CDR2 SNEGSKA (reference sequence). CDR3 region: CSARDNNEQFF. The CDR3 DNA reads as TGCAGTGCTAGAGACAACAATGAGCAGTTCTTC.

The chain has TRBV6-5 and TRBJ2-5; 13 nucleotides match TRBD2. Germline V CDR1 and CDR2: MNHEY, SVGAGI. The V and J ends lost 3 bases and 11 bases, in that order; junction bases with no gene match: 9. The CDR3 spans 15 residues. The CDR3 DNA sequence: TGTGCCAGCAGTTATTCGAGACTAGCGGGAGGTCCGCAGTACTTC. Translating it yields CASSYSRLAGGPQYF.

This clone was seen only once. The chain is built from TRBV7-9 and TRBJ2-7; D gene uncertain. Germline V gene lookup returns CDR1 SEHNR and CDR2 FQNEAQ (reference sequence). V lost 5 bases, J lost 2 bases, and 7 bases lay in between. The CDR3 is 12 amino acids. CDR3 protein: CASSPPAYEQYF. CDR3 DNA sequence: TGTGCCAGCAGCCCCCCCGCCTACGAGCAGTACTTC.

The CDR3 is CASSLIGQGASYEQYF. The CDR3 DNA is TGTGCCAGCTCACTTATCGGACAGGGCGCAAGCTACGAGCAGTACTTC. The chain has TRBV18 and TRBJ2-7, with TRBD1 matching 8 bases. The J segment lost 3 bases and the V segment lost 4 bases, leaving 11 bases of the junction unmatched. This CDR3 has 16 amino acids. Germline V lookup: CDR1 KGHSH, CDR2 LQKENI.

This chain connects TRBV5-1 to TRBJ2-7; a possible D gene is TRBD1 (6 bases). CDR1 is SGHRS and CDR2 is YFSETQ in the germline V gene. Trimming took off 0 bases at V and 2 bases at J, with 9 bases between the two ends. This CDR3 region has 14 residues. As DNA, the CDR3 is TGCGCCAGCAGCTTGGAGGACAGCGCCTACGAGCAGTACTTC. Translation gives CASSLEDSAYEQYF.

This chain joins TRBV6-1 and TRBJ2-3, with no clear D. Germline V gene sequence: CDR1 MNHNS, CDR2 SASEGT. There are 15 residues in the CDR3. V lost 5 bases and J lost 2, with 14 bases in between. The CDR3 DNA follows: TGTGCCAGCAGTACCCCGCCACCATCCACAGATACGCAGTATTTT. It codes for CASSTPPPSTDTQYF.

The V gene is TRBV27, the J gene TRBJ2-1, with 7 positions matching TRBD2. Per germline, CDR1 MNHEY and CDR2 SMNVEV (reference sequence). This CDR3 has 15 amino acids. After removal of 3 bases from V and 3 bases from J, the junction contained 5 bases not matched to a gene. The CDR3 coding sequence is TGTGCCAGCAGTTTGCGGGAGTTGCTCTACAATGAGCAGTTCTTC. It yields the protein CASSLRELLYNEQFF.

This clone was recorded a few times. The chain links TRBV2 to TRBJ2-5, with 14 bases fitting TRBD2. In germline, CDR1 is SNHLY, CDR2 FYNNEI. The CDR3 totals 17 residues. With 6 bases clipped from V and 5 bases from J, the junction kept 11 bases outside the gene matches. As DNA, the CDR3 is TGTGCCAGCAGCCCGCGACTAGCGGGAGGGCCGGGGGAGACCCAGTACTTC. This gives the protein CASSPRLAGGPGETQYF. Full variable domain (remainder filled in from reference TRBV2 and TRBJ2-5): EPEVTQTPSHQVTQMGQEVILRCVPISNHLYFYWYRQILGQKVEFLVSFYNNEISEKSEIFDDQFSVERPDGSNFTLKIRSTKLEDSAMYFCASSPRLAGGPGETQYFGPGTRLLVL.

This clone has more than one count but fewer than ten. This rearrangement joins TRBV2 to TRBJ2-2; D not certain. The CDR3 consists of 14 residues. Trimming cost V 6 bases and J 3 bases, with 11 bases left between them. The germline V gene encodes CDR1 SNHLY and CDR2 FYNNEI. CDR3 loop: CASRLNSYTGELFF. The CDR3 DNA reads as TGTGCCAGCAGACTAAACAGTTACACCGGGGAGCTGTTTTTT.

The rearrangement links TRBV28 to TRBJ2-5, with D perhaps TRBD2 (6 bases). The J call could be wrong; TRBJ2-7 is a better fit for the DNA end. CDR1 MDHEN and CDR2 SYDVKM come from the germline V gene. This CDR3 comprises 14 residues. The CDR3 coding sequence is TGTGCCAGCAGTTTATCCGGGAGTACCTACGAGCAGTACTTC. The encoded protein is CASSLSGSTYEQYF.

The rearrangement joins TRBV2 to TRBJ2-3, with D possibly matching TRBD2 (7 bases). Germline CDR1 SNHLY, CDR2 FYNNEI. V lost 6 bases to trimming and J lost 0 bases, with 19 bases between them. CDR3 size: 17 residues. DNA for the CDR3: TGTGCCAGCAGCCCCCACCGGGGGGCAGGGAGCACAGATACGCAGTATTTT. This sequence encodes CASSPHRGAGSTDTQYF.

The rearrangement links TRBV5-1 to TRBJ1-1, with TRBD1 matching 9 bases. V was clipped by 0 bases and J by 3 bases; unmatched bases: 9. Looked up from germline, CDR1 is SGHRS and CDR2 is YFSETQ. CDR3 size: 17 residues. The CDR3 DNA follows: TGCGCCAGCAGCTTGGGCACAGGGGGCAAAAGGGACACTGAAGCTTTCTTT. Amino acids: CASSLGTGGKRDTEAFF.

V gene TRBV19 combines with J gene TRBJ1-1; D is ambiguous. Trimming removed 8 bases at V and 3 bases at J, with 13 bases between. The CDR3 is made up of 13 amino acids. Germline CDR1 is LNHDA and CDR2 is SQIVND (reference sequence). CDR3 DNA sequence: TGTGCCAGTGCCCGGCCCCTGGACACTGAAGCTTTCTTT. Translating gives CASARPLDTEAFF.

The V gene is TRBV6-1, the J gene TRBJ2-5, with TRBD2 as a possible D gene (5 bases). V lost 6 bases to trimming and J lost 5 bases, with 10 bases between them. The germline CDR1 and CDR2 sequences are MNHNS and SASEGT. The CDR3 loop spans 12 amino acids. This chain's CDR3 is CASRRTPETQYF. CDR3 coding DNA: TGTGCCAGCAGGAGGACTCCGGAGACCCAGTACTTC.

V usage is TRBV4-2 and J usage is TRBJ2-4; the D gene is possibly TRBD2 (6 bases). Trimming cost V 1 base and J 9 bases, with 19 bases left between them. This CDR3 is built from 16 residues. CDR1 and CDR2 from the germline V gene are LGHNA and YNFKEQ. CDR3 DNA sequence: TGTGCCAGCAGCCAAGTCGGGGAAGTGGGAGGCGGCATTCAGTACTTC. This encodes CASSQVGEVGGGIQYF.

In its sample, this clone was seen a few times. This CDR3 is CASSQAASGSYEQYF. The CDR3 DNA sequence: TGTGCCAGCAGCCAAGCGGCTAGCGGGAGTTACGAGCAGTACTTC. The gene calls are TRBV4-2 and TRBJ2-7; 10 bases are shared with TRBD2. This CDR3 comprises 15 residues. Germline V gene sequence: CDR1 LGHNA, CDR2 YNFKEQ. Trimming cost V 1 base and J 4 bases; bases outside gene matches: 4.

This clone was found once. Here the CDR3 DNA reads TGTGCCAGCTCACCACCGGGACAGGGTCGTCTCAATGAGCAGTTCTTC. Translating gives CASSPPGQGRLNEQFF. The gene calls are TRBV18 and TRBJ2-1; 9 bases agree with TRBD1. J gave up 6 bases and V 0 bases, and 6 bases lay outside the gene matches. The CDR3 covers 16 residues. CDR1 KGHSH and CDR2 LQKENI come from the germline V gene.

The V and J genes are TRBV21-1 and TRBJ2-1; the table gives TRBD2 as D, unverified against the DNA. TRBV21-1 is given as a pseudogene. CDR3 length equals 16 residues. In DNA, the CDR3 is TGTGCCAGCAGCAAATTGGGGGGAAGCTCCTACAATGAGCAGTTCTTC. Its protein is CASSKLGGSSYNEQFF.

This chain connects TRBV25-1 to TRBJ2-5, with 10 bases matching TRBD1. Germline V lookup: CDR1 MGHDK, CDR2 SYGVNS. The ends lost 6 bases at V and 5 bases at J; junction bases unmatched: 6. CDR3 length: 14 amino acids. The CDR3 DNA follows: TGTGCCAGCAGAAAGACAGGGGGCGGGGAGACCCAGTACTTC. This gives the protein CASRKTGGGETQYF.

This clone was recorded a few times. The chain has TRBV10-3 and TRBJ2-3; D not resolved. CDR3 length: 14 amino acids. The germline V and J ends were trimmed by 7 bases and 2 bases, with 13 bases remaining between them. CDR1 and CDR2 from the germline V gene are ENHRY and SYGVKD. Here the CDR3 reads CAIKPTRDTDTQYF. CDR3 nucleotides: TGTGCCATCAAGCCAACCAGAGACACAGATACGCAGTATTTT.

The gene calls are TRBV10-3 and TRBJ2-7; 11 bases line up with TRBD1. The length of the CDR3 is 14 residues. V was pared by 7 bases and J by 0 bases, with 2 bases of the junction left unmatched. Germline V CDR1 and CDR2: ENHRY, SYGVKD. CDR3 DNA sequence: TGTGCCATCAAGGGACAGGGGGGCTCCTACGAGCAGTACTTC. Its translation is CAIKGQGGSYEQYF.

This clone showed up just a few times. The V call is TRBV19, the J call TRBJ2-2; 8 bases are a match to TRBD2. The CDR3 has 15 residues. With V trimmed by 8 bases and J by 5 bases, 10 bases remained unmatched. CDR1 and CDR2 (germline): LNHDA, SQIVND (reference sequence). CDR3 sequence (DNA): TGTGCCAGTTGTCGGCGGGAGGCGCGGACCGGGGAGCTGTTTTTT. Its translation: CASCRREARTGELFF.

The rearrangement uses TRBV5-1 and TRBJ1-1; 8 nucleotides agree with TRBD1. Germline-derived CDR1 and CDR2 are SGHRS and YFSETQ. This CDR3 spans 13 amino acids. The V gene end was trimmed by 2 bases and the J gene end by 7 bases; junction bases not matched to a gene: 4. The CDR3 nucleotides read TGCGCCAGCAGCTTCCAGGGGGCAAATGAAGCTTTCTTT. Protein sequence: CASSFQGANEAFF.

In this sample, this clone turned up a few times. The chain is built from TRBV10-2 and TRBJ1-5, with 7 positions matching TRBD1. The V gene's germline CDR1 is WSHSY and CDR2 SAAADI. The CDR3 sequence is 13 residues long. Trimming at V came to 4 bases and at J to 6 bases, leaving 3 bases not matched to a gene. DNA for the CDR3: TGCGCCAGCAGTGGGGCAGGGGGTCAGCCCCAGCATTTT. It yields the protein CASSGAGGQPQHF.

The chain combines TRBV9 with TRBJ2-7; 12 bases line up with TRBD2. V lost 2 bases, J lost 0 bases, and 9 bases stayed unmatched. The CDR3 loop spans 18 amino acids. CDR1 and CDR2 (germline): SGDLS, YYNGEE. The CDR3 reads CASSVGLAGSPLSYEQYF. Here the CDR3 DNA reads TGTGCCAGCAGCGTCGGACTAGCGGGATCCCCCCTCTCCTACGAGCAGTACTTC.

The CDR3 sequence is CASSRTGQANQPQHF. The CDR3 nucleotides are TGTGCCAGCAGTCGAACAGGGCAGGCGAATCAGCCCCAGCATTTT. The rearrangement joins TRBV27 to TRBJ1-5, with a possible D match to TRBD1 (6 bases). Germline CDR1 reads MNHEY; CDR2 reads SMNVEV (reference sequence). Trimming removed 5 bases from V and 4 bases from J, with 15 bases in between. The CDR3 extends over 15 amino acids.

This clone was observed a handful of times. This rearrangement joins TRBV2 to TRBJ2-1, with 12 nucleotides matching TRBD2. The V segment lost 5 bases and the J segment 9 bases; nucleotides outside the gene matches: 5. The germline gives CDR1 SNHLY, CDR2 FYNNEI. The length of the CDR3 is 14 residues. The CDR3 DNA reads as TGTGCCAGCAGTCCTAGCGGGAGGGTGCTTGAGCAGTTCTTC. The encoded protein is CASSPSGRVLEQFF.

The chain's CDR3 is CASRGQGRYEQYF. DNA for the CDR3: TGTGCCAGCAGGGGACAGGGGAGGTACGAGCAGTACTTC. The chain has TRBV28 and TRBJ2-7, with 10 bases lining up with TRBD1. CDR3 length equals 13 residues. Germline values: CDR1 MDHEN, CDR2 SYDVKM. After removal of 6 bases from V and 4 bases from J, the junction contained 3 bases not matched to a gene.

CDR3 DNA sequence: TGTGCCAGCAGTCCGCGGACAAGCTCCTACAATGAGCAGTTCTTC. Translating gives CASSPRTSSYNEQFF. V and J are TRBV6-5 and TRBJ2-1; D may be TRBD1 (5 bases). The germline gives CDR1 MNHEY, CDR2 SVGAGI. The V and J ends lost 5 bases and 0 bases respectively, with 11 bases between them. The CDR3 sequence is 15 residues long.

V is TRBV7-8 and J is TRBJ1-3; D is unclear. This CDR3 spans 15 amino acids. V shed 2 bases and J shed 2 bases, with 10 bases lying between them. Germline values: CDR1 SGHVS, CDR2 FQNEAQ. The CDR3 spells CASSLPPGTGNTIYF. The CDR3 DNA reads TGTGCCAGCAGCTTACCCCCCGGAACTGGAAACACCATATATTTT.